The next 30 T cell receptor beta chains were all read from a single sample in a study of T cell responses to AZD1222 COVID-19 vaccine. Profiling relied on immunoSEQ multiplex PCR, and the TCRdb table lists in-frame clones only, not all of them. Here the sample spans under 300,000 clones, approximately 95% being singletons. The source material was peripheral blood, sampled on day 0 of AZD1222 vaccination. The source is an adult in good health.

This clone was seen just once. The V gene is TRBV27, the J gene TRBJ2-1; 9 nucleotides line up with TRBD2. The CDR3 contains 13 residues. CDR1 MNHEY and CDR2 SMNVEV come from the germline V gene (reference sequence). The junction had 3 bases not matched to a gene; V was cut back by 6 bases and J by 6 bases. The CDR3 DNA reads as TGTGCCAGCAGACCAGCGGGGGGCAATGAGCAGTTCTTC. As protein: CASRPAGGNEQFF.

The gene calls are TRBV10-1 and TRBJ2-5; no reliable D call. The V end lost 4 bases, the J end lost 5 bases, and 11 bases lay between the germline ends. The CDR3 sequence is 13 residues long. Germline V gene data show CDR1 as WNHNN and CDR2 as SYGVQD (reference sequence). The CDR3 protein is CASSAAAVETQYF. In DNA, the CDR3 is TGCGCCAGCAGTGCCGCAGCTGTGGAGACCCAGTACTTC.

The rearrangement uses TRBV24-1 and TRBJ2-3, with a tentative D call TRBD1 (6 bases). Trimming removed 6 bases at V and 5 bases at J, with 17 bases between. The CDR3 runs to 15 residues. Germline V lookup: CDR1 KGHDR, CDR2 SFDVKD. The CDR3 coding sequence is TGTGCCACCAGTCGGACAGCCGGGGCCGGAGATACGCAGTATTTT. This encodes CATSRTAGAGDTQYF.

The rearrangement uses TRBV7-9 and TRBJ1-6; tentative D call: TRBD1 (6 bases). Germline V CDR1 and CDR2: SEHNR, FQNEAQ (reference sequence). There are 14 residues in the CDR3. The germline V and J ends were trimmed by 1 base and 12 bases, with 13 bases remaining between them. The CDR3 coding sequence is TGTGCCAGCAGCTTAGGGACAGCGGTTAAACCCCTCCACTTT. It is translated as CASSLGTAVKPLHF.

The rearrangement joins TRBV6-5 to TRBJ2-2, with unresolved D. The CDR3 is 14 amino acids. The germline gives CDR1 MNHEY, CDR2 SVGAGI. Trimming took off 4 bases at V and 1 base at J, with 7 bases between the two ends. CDR3 region: CASSSPGNTGELFF. Written as DNA, the CDR3 is TGTGCCAGCAGTTCCCCGGGGAACACCGGGGAGCTGTTTTTT.

The chain couples TRBV2 to TRBJ1-2; 9 nucleotides match TRBD1. Trimming at V came to 6 bases and at J to 3 bases, leaving 2 bases not matched to a gene. Germline V gives CDR1 SNHLY, CDR2 FYNNEI. The CDR3 length is 13 residues. CDR3 loop: CASSRDRDYGYTF. CDR3 coding DNA: TGTGCCAGCAGCCGGGACAGGGACTATGGCTACACCTTC.

The table lists this clone with a few counts. The V and J genes are TRBV19 and TRBJ2-7; D possibly matches TRBD1 or TRBD2 (6 bases each). The V end lost 5 bases, the J end lost 2 bases, and 13 bases lay between the germline ends. The CDR3 loop spans 14 amino acids. The germline V gene has CDR1 LNHDA and CDR2 SQIVND (reference sequence). CDR3 sequence: CASSGLGGTYEQYF. Here the CDR3 DNA reads TGTGCCAGTAGTGGGCTGGGGGGCACCTACGAGCAGTACTTC.

This chain uses TRBV28 with TRBJ2-7; D may be TRBD1 or TRBD2 (5 bases each). Per germline, CDR1 MDHEN and CDR2 SYDVKM. V gave up 4 bases and J gave up 2 bases, with 12 bases separating them. This CDR3 comprises 14 residues. CDR3 sequence (DNA): TGTGCCAGCAGTTCAGGGACCCTGACCTACGAGCAGTACTTC. This translates into CASSSGTLTYEQYF.

This chain uses TRBV4-3 with TRBJ2-7; 8 positions agree with TRBD2. Trimming cost V 2 bases and J 0 bases; bases outside gene matches: 0. This CDR3 region has 14 residues. CDR1 and CDR2 from the germline V gene are LGHNA and YSLEER. CDR3 sequence: CASSQTSGSYEQYF. DNA for the CDR3: TGCGCCAGCAGCCAAACTAGCGGCTCCTACGAGCAGTACTTC.

This rearrangement joins TRBV19 to TRBJ2-3; TRBD2 is a possible D gene (5 bases). The CDR3 spans 14 residues. V lost 6 bases, J lost 6 bases, and 16 bases lay in between. Germline assignment: CDR1 LNHDA and CDR2 SQIVND (reference sequence). The CDR3 loop is CASSRARAADTQYF. CDR3 coding DNA: TGTGCCAGTAGCCGGGCGAGGGCTGCGGATACGCAGTATTTT. The whole variable domain, filled in from reference TRBV19 and TRBJ2-3, reads DGGITQSPKYLFRKEGQNVTLSCEQNLNHDAMYWYRQDPGQGLRLIYYSQIVNDFQKGDIAEGYSVSREKKESFPLTVTSAQKNPTAFYLCASSRARAADTQYFGPGTRLTVL.

This rearrangement joins TRBV28 to TRBJ1-5; D perhaps matches TRBD1 (5 bases). V was trimmed by 8 bases and J by 7 bases, leaving 12 bases between them. The CDR3 covers 12 residues. CDR1 is MDHEN and CDR2 is SYDVKM in the germline V gene. This chain's CDR3 is CASFRVGQPQHF. In DNA, the CDR3 is TGTGCCAGCTTCAGGGTAGGGCAGCCCCAGCATTTT. Supplemented by reference TRBV28 and TRBJ1-5, the full variable domain reads DVKVTQSSRYLVKRTGEKVFLECVQDMDHENMFWYRQDPGLGLRLIYFSYDVKMKEKGDIPEGYSVSREKKERFSLILESASTNQTSMYLCASFRVGQPQHFGDGTRLSIL.

The chain combines TRBV5-4 with TRBJ1-1; 7 nucleotides align to TRBD1. Germline V lookup: CDR1 SGHNT, CDR2 YYREEE (reference sequence). The CDR3 spans 14 residues. Unmatched junction bases numbered 10, after V lost 5 bases and J lost 6 bases. DNA of the CDR3: TGTGCCAGCAGAAGAGACAGGGCCCAGGCTGAAGCTTTCTTT. Protein product: CASRRDRAQAEAFF.

J is TRBJ1-2 and V is TRBV12-3 or TRBV12-4, with D unclear. The ends were cut back, 5 bases at V and 7 bases at J, with 11 bases in the middle. This CDR3 comprises 12 residues. In nucleotides, the CDR3 is TGTGCCAGCAGTGCCCCCGGGTTTGGCTACACCTTC. This codes for CASSAPGFGYTF.

This rearrangement joins TRBV5-5 to TRBJ2-7, with unresolved D. In germline, CDR1 is SGHKS, CDR2 YYEKEE (reference sequence). V shed 1 base and J shed 2 bases, with 19 bases lying between them. The CDR3 has 17 residues. CDR3 amino acids: CASSLIIRSRQPYEQYF. Written as DNA, the CDR3 is TGTGCCAGCAGCTTGATTATCAGATCGAGGCAACCCTACGAGCAGTACTTC.

The CDR3 is CASSQTGNEQYF. The DNA of the CDR3 is TGTGCCAGCAGTCAGACAGGGAACGAGCAGTACTTC. The V gene is TRBV2, the J gene TRBJ2-7; 7 bases agree with TRBD1. The CDR3 has 12 residues. V shed 5 bases and J 5 bases; nucleotides not matched to a gene: 3. Looked up from germline, CDR1 is SNHLY and CDR2 is FYNNEI. Full variable domain (outside the CDR3, taken from reference TRBV2 and TRBJ2-7): EPEVTQTPSHQVTQMGQEVILRCVPISNHLYFYWYRQILGQKVEFLVSFYNNEISEKSEIFDDQFSVERPDGSNFTLKIRSTKLEDSAMYFCASSQTGNEQYFGPGTRLTVT.

The chain is built from TRBV5-4 and TRBJ2-1; TRBD2 matches at 16 bases. Trimming at V came to 0 bases and at J to 9 bases, leaving 3 bases not matched to a gene. This CDR3 has 16 amino acids. Germline V gives CDR1 SGHNT, CDR2 YYREEE (reference sequence). This chain's CDR3 is CASSLVGTSGRGEQFF. The DNA for the CDR3 is TGTGCCAGCAGCTTGGTCGGGACTAGCGGGAGGGGTGAGCAGTTCTTC.

This chain links TRBV28 with TRBJ1-2; no firm D call. Germline values: CDR1 MDHEN, CDR2 SYDVKM. Deletions cut 2 bases from V and 8 bases from J, with 9 bases between. The CDR3 has 12 residues. The CDR3 DNA reads as TGTGCCAGCAGTTTAGCTTGGTTCGGCTACACCTTC. Amino acids: CASSLAWFGYTF.

This clone occurred a few times. This chain connects TRBV5-5 to TRBJ2-7; tentative D call: TRBD2 (5 bases). The CDR3 covers 16 residues. Trimming shortened V by 0 bases and J by 3 bases, and 16 bases separated the two germline ends. Germline V gene data show CDR1 as SGHKS and CDR2 as YYEKEE (reference sequence). CDR3 sequence (DNA): TGTGCCAGCAGCTTGGGGGAGCCCTTAGGGCACTACGAGCAGTACTTC. This sequence encodes CASSLGEPLGHYEQYF.

The chain combines TRBV20-1 with TRBJ1-5, with a possible D match to TRBD1 (5 bases). Germline assignment: CDR1 DFQATT and CDR2 SNEGSKA (reference sequence). The CDR3 extends over 12 amino acids. Trimming left V 3 bases short and J 6 bases short, with 9 bases between. DNA of the CDR3: TGCAGTGCTAGTAGTAGGGGTCAGCCCCAGCATTTT. Translation: CSASSRGQPQHF.

This rearrangement joins TRBV19 to TRBJ1-2, with 7 bases matching TRBD1. V gave up 1 base and J gave up 4 bases; unmatched junction bases: 6. The CDR3 extends over 15 amino acids. The germline V gene encodes CDR1 LNHDA and CDR2 SQIVND (reference sequence). The CDR3 here is CASSIARTGGYGYTF. In nucleotides, the CDR3 is TGTGCCAGTAGTATAGCCCGGACAGGCGGCTATGGCTACACCTTC. Combining the CDR3 with reference TRBV19 and TRBJ1-2 gives the whole variable domain DGGITQSPKYLFRKEGQNVTLSCEQNLNHDAMYWYRQDPGQGLRLIYYSQIVNDFQKGDIAEGYSVSREKKESFPLTVTSAQKNPTAFYLCASSIARTGGYGYTFGSGTRLTVV.

The CDR3 DNA sequence: TGTGCCAGCAGCCACGAACGGGCCCCTGAAGCTTTCTTT. This sequence encodes CASSHERAPEAFF. The chain has TRBV7-3 and TRBJ1-1, with D uncertain. Per the germline V gene, CDR1 is SGHTA and CDR2 is FQGTGA. There are 13 residues in the CDR3. Trimming cost V 5 bases and J 6 bases, with 13 bases left between them.

This clone was counted once. The chain combines TRBV21-1 with TRBJ2-7; the table's D call of TRBD2 was not tested on the DNA. TRBV21-1 is termed a pseudogene. This CDR3 is built from 21 residues. The DNA of the CDR3 is TGTGCCAGCAGCAAAGCAATGGGGACGTATCCGATAGGGTACCGACGACTAGGGCAGTACTTC. Protein sequence: CASSKAMGTYPIGYRRLGQYF.

The chain's CDR3 is CASSPGREGEKLFF. CDR3 bases: TGTGCCAGCTCACCGGGGAGGGAAGGTGAAAAACTGTTTTTT. The chain employs TRBV18 and TRBJ1-4; D is unclear. The germline CDR1 and CDR2 sequences are KGHSH and LQKENI. Trimming took 3 bases from V and 7 from J, leaving 12 bases between them. This CDR3 region has 14 residues.

The chain carries TRBV2 and TRBJ2-1; 10 positions match TRBD2. Unmatched junction bases numbered 9, after V lost 6 bases and J lost 7 bases. Germline lookup yields CDR1 SNHLY and CDR2 FYNNEI. The CDR3 is made up of 15 amino acids. The CDR3 reads CASSAVSGGFNEQFF. CDR3 coding DNA: TGTGCCAGCAGCGCGGTTAGCGGGGGGTTTAATGAGCAGTTCTTC.

The table lists this clone with a count of one. V is TRBV24-1 and J is TRBJ2-1; 8 positions agree with TRBD2. The germline CDR1 and CDR2 sequences are KGHDR and SFDVKD. This CDR3 is built from 16 residues. With V trimmed by 10 bases and J by 4 bases, 14 bases remained unmatched. For the CDR3, the DNA is TGTGCCACTATCCCTAAGCGGGAGTGTCGGTACAATGAGCAGTTCTTC. Translation: CATIPKRECRYNEQFF.

This clone has only one observation. V usage is TRBV19 and J usage is TRBJ1-2; perhaps TRBD1 as D (6 bases). The germline V gene encodes CDR1 LNHDA and CDR2 SQIVND (reference sequence). The germline V and J ends were trimmed by 5 bases and 3 bases, with 22 bases remaining between them. The CDR3 runs to 17 residues. CDR3 region: CASSSLEAVAGDYGYTF. CDR3 bases: TGTGCCAGTAGTTCACTCGAAGCGGTAGCAGGGGACTATGGCTACACCTTC.

The V call is TRBV2, the J call TRBJ2-2; 7 positions agree with TRBD1. The CDR3 is 17 amino acids. Per the germline V gene, CDR1 is SNHLY and CDR2 is FYNNEI. Germline trimming cut 5 bases from V and 4 bases from J; bases unmatched to any gene: 13. CDR3 loop: CASSPGQPGPSTGELFF. The CDR3 DNA is TGTGCCAGCAGTCCGGGACAGCCTGGGCCAAGCACCGGGGAGCTGTTTTTT.

The chain couples TRBV15 to TRBJ2-3; 14 nucleotides line up with TRBD2. The germline gives CDR1 LNHNV, CDR2 YYDKDF (reference sequence). The CDR3 loop spans 16 amino acids. Losses at the gene ends were 4 bases for V and 5 bases for J; bases not matched to a gene: 5. CDR3 sequence reads: CATSTGTSGSRDTQYF. CDR3 bases: TGTGCCACCAGCACCGGGACTAGCGGGAGTAGAGATACGCAGTATTTT.

The rearrangement joins TRBV9 to TRBJ2-7, with D unclear. Germline values: CDR1 SGDLS, CDR2 YYNGEE. The CDR3 is made up of 13 amino acids. V lost 0 bases and J 6 bases, leaving 10 bases between the germline ends. DNA for the CDR3: TGTGCCAGCAGCGTAGGGCCCGGCGGCGAGCAGTACTTC. The encoded protein is CASSVGPGGEQYF.

The gene calls are TRBV5-1 and TRBJ1-6; maybe TRBD1 (5 bases). Trimming left V 3 bases short and J 5 bases short, with 9 bases between. CDR3 length equals 14 residues. Per germline, CDR1 SGHRS and CDR2 YFSETQ. Here the CDR3 reads CASSWGTDNSPLHF. CDR3 DNA sequence: TGCGCCAGCAGCTGGGGCACGGATAATTCACCCCTCCACTTT. Full variable domain (missing parts from reference TRBV5-1 and TRBJ1-6): KAGVTQTPRYLIKTRGQQVTLSCSPISGHRSVSWYQQTPGQGLQFLFEYFSETQRNKGNFPGRFSGRQFSNSRSEMNVSTLELGDSALYLCASSWGTDNSPLHFGNGTRLTVT.